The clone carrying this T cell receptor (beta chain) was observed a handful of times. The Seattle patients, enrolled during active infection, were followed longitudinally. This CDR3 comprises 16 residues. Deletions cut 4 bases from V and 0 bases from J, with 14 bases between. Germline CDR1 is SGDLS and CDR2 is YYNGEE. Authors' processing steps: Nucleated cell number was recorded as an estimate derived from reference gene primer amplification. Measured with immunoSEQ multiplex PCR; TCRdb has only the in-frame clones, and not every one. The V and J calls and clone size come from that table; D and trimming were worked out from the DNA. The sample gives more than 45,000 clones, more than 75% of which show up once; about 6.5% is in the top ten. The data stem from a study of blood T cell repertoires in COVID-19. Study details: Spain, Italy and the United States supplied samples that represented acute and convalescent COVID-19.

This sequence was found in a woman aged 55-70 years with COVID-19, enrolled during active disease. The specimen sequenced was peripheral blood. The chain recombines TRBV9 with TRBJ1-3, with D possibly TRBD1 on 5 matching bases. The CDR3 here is CASSPGQLSSGNTIYF. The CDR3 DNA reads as TGTGCCAGCAGCCCCGGACAACTCTCCTCTGGAAACACCATATATTTT.